This TCR beta chain was identified during a study of blood T cell repertoires in COVID-19. Turning to the study itself: From T cells, B-cell-depleted T cells, or PBMCs came the material, which was cDNA or gDNA.

The V gene lost 0 bases and the J gene lost 0 bases, with 9 bases spanning the gap. The germline CDR1 and CDR2 sequences are SGHRS and YFSETQ. The CDR3 is 16 residues long. In the study's own analysis: Nucleated cell counts were estimated from reference gene primer amplification. The table came from immunoSEQ multiplex PCR; TCRdb's copy has only in-frame clones and leaves some out. V and J calls and clone size come straight from that table; D and trimming were deduced from the DNA. Of approximately 210,000 clones in the sample, about 90% were seen once. This clone was observed a single time. The receptor was derived from a man aged 30 to 45 with acute or convalescent COVID-19. The chain joins TRBV5-1 to TRBJ2-2; D call uncertain. The specimen was peripheral blood. The CDR3 DNA reads as TGCGCCAGCAGCTTGGGGCTACTACCGAACACCGGGGAGCTGTTTTTT. Encoded protein: CASSLGLLPNTGELFF.